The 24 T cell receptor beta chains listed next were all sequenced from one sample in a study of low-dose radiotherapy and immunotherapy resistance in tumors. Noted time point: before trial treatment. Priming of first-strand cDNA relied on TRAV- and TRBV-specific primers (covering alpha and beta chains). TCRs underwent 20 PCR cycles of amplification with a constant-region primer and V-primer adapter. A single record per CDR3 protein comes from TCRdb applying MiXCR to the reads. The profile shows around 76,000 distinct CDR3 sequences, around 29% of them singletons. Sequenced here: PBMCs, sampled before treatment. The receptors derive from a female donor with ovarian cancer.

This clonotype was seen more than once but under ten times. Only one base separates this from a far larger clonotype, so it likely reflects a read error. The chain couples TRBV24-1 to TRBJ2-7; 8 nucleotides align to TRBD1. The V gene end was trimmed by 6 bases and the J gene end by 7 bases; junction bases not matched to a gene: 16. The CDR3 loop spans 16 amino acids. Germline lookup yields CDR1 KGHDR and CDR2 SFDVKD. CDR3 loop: CATSLSGQGSYNEQYF. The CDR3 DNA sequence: TGTGCCACCAGTCTTAGCGGACAGGGCTCCTACAATGAGCAGTACTTC.

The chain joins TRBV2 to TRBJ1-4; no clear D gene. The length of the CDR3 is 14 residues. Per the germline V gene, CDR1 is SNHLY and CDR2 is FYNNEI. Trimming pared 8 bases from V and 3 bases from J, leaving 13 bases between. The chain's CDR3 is CASLREESNEKLFF. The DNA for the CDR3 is TGTGCCAGCCTCCGGGAGGAGTCTAATGAAAAACTGTTTTTT.

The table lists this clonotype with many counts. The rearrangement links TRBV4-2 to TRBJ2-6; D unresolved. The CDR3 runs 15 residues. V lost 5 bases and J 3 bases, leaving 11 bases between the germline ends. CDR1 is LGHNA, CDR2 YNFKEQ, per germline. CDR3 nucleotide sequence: TGTGCCAGCAGCGAATCCTGGGTTGGGGCCAACGTCCTGACTTTC. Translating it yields CASSESWVGANVLTF.

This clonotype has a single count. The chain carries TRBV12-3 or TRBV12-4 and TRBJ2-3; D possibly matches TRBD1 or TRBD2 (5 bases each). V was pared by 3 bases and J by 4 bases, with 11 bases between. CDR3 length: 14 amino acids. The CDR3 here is CASSFGGVADTQYF. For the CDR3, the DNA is TGTGCCAGCAGTTTTGGGGGAGTGGCAGATACGCAGTATTTT.

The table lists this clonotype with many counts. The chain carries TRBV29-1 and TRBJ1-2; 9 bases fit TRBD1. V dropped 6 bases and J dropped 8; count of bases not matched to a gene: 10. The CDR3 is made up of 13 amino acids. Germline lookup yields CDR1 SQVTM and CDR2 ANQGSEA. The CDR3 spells CSVAIGTGSGYTF. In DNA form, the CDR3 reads TGCAGCGTCGCTATTGGGACAGGGAGCGGCTACACCTTC.

The DNA for the CDR3 is TGTGCCAGCAGTTACTCTTCTGGGCAGGGGTACGAGCAGTACTTC. It encodes CASSYSSGQGYEQYF. The chain has TRBV6-8 and TRBJ2-7; D possibly corresponds to TRBD1 (6 bases). With 0 bases removed from V and 4 bases from J, the gap between germline ends came to 13 bases. CDR3 length: 15 amino acids. The V gene's germline CDR1 is MNHGY and CDR2 SAAAGT.

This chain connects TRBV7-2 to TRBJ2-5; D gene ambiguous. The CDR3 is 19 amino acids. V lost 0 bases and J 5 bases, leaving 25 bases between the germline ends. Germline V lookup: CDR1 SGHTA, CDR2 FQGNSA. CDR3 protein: CASSLALGLTALPRETQYF. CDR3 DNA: TGTGCCAGCAGCTTAGCGCTTGGGCTTACCGCCCTACCGCGGGAGACCCAGTACTTC. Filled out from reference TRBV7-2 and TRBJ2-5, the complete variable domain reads GAGVSQSPSNKVTEKGKDVELRCDPISGHTALYWYRQSLGQGLEFLIYFQGNSAPDKSGLPSDRFSAERTGGSVSTLTIQRTQQEDSAVYLCASSLALGLTALPRETQYFGPGTRLLVL.

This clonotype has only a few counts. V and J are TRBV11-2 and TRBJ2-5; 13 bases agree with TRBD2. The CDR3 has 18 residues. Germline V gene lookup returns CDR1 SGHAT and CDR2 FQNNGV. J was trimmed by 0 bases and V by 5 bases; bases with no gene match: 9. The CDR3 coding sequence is TGTGCCAGCAGCCTGGGACTAGCGGGGCGGGGGTACCAAGAGACCCAGTACTTC. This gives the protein CASSLGLAGRGYQETQYF. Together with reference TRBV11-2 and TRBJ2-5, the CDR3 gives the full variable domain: EAGVAQSPRYKIIEKRQSVAFWCNPISGHATLYWYQQILGQGPKLLIQFQNNGVVDDSQLPKDRFSAERLKGVDSTLKIQPAKLEDSAVYLCASSLGLAGRGYQETQYFGPGTRLLVL.

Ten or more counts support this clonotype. In DNA, the CDR3 is TGTGCCAGCAGTTCCACCGGGACTAGCGGAATATCAGGAGGAGAGACCCAGTACTTC. It translates to CASSSTGTSGISGGETQYF. The chain joins TRBV12-3 or TRBV12-4 to TRBJ2-5; TRBD2 matches 11 bases. V shed 4 bases, J shed 4 bases, and the junction held 17 bases outside the gene matches. The CDR3 extends over 19 amino acids.

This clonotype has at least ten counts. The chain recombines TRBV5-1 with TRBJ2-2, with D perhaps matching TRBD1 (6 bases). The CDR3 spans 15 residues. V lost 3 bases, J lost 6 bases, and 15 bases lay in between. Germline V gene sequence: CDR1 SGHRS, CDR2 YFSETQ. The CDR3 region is CASSWSGGSAGELFF. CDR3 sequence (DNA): TGCGCCAGCAGCTGGAGTGGGGGCAGCGCCGGGGAGCTGTTTTTT.

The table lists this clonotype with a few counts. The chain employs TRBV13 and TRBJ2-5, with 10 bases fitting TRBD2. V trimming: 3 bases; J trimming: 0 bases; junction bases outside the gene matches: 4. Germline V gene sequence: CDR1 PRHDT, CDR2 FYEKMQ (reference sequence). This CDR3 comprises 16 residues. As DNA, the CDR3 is TGTGCCAGCAGCTTGCCTAGCGGGGGAAACCAAGAGACCCAGTACTTC. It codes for CASSLPSGGNQETQYF.

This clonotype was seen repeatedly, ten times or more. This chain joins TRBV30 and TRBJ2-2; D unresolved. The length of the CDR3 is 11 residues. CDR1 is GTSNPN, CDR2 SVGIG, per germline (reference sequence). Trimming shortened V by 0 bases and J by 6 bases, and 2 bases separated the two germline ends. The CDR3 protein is CAWSVPGELFF. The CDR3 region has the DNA TGTGCCTGGAGTGTACCCGGGGAGCTGTTTTTT.

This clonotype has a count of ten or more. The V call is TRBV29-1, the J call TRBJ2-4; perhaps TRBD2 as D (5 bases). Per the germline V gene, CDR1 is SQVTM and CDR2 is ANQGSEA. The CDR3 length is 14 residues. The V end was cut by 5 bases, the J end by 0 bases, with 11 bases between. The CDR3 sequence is CSVRLALAKNIQYF. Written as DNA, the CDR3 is TGCAGCGTTCGGCTAGCCCTAGCCAAAAACATTCAGTACTTC.

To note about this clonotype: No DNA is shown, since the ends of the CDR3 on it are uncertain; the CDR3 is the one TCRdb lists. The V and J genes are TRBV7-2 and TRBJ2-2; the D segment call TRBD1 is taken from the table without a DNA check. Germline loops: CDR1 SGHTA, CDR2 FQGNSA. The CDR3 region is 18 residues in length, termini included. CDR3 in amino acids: CASRLVVGRIGPGELFFF.

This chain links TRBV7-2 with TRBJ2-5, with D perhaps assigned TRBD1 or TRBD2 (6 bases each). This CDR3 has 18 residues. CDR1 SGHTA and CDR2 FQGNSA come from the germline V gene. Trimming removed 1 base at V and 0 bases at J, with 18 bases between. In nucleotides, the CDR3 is TGTGCCAGCAGCTTAGGAGGGGGGAGGACCCACCACCAAGAGACCCAGTACTTC. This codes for CASSLGGGRTHHQETQYF. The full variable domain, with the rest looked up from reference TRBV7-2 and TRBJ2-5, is GAGVSQSPSNKVTEKGKDVELRCDPISGHTALYWYRQSLGQGLEFLIYFQGNSAPDKSGLPSDRFSAERTGGSVSTLTIQRTQQEDSAVYLCASSLGGGRTHHQETQYFGPGTRLLVL.

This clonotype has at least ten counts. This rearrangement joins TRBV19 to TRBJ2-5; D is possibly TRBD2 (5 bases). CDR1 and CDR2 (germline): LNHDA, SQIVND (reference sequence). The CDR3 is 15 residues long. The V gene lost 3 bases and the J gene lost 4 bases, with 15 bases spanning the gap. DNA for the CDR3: TGTGCCAGTAGTATGCGCCGGTCGGGGTCAGAGACCCAGTACTTC. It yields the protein CASSMRRSGSETQYF.

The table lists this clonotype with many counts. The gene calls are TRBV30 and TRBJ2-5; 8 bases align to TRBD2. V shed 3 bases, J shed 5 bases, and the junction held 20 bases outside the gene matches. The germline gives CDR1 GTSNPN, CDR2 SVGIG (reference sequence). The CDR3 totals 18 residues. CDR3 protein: CAWRQPGWGTSSVETQYF. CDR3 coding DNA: TGTGCCTGGAGACAACCCGGGTGGGGGACTAGTTCTGTCGAGACCCAGTACTTC.

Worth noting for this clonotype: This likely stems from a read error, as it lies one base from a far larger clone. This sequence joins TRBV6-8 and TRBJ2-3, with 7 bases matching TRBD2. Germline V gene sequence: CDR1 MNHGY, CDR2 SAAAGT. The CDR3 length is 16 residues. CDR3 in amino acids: CAGSYAGETHTDTQYF. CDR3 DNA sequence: TGTGCCGGCAGTTACGCGGGGGAGACACACACAGATACGCAGTATTTT.

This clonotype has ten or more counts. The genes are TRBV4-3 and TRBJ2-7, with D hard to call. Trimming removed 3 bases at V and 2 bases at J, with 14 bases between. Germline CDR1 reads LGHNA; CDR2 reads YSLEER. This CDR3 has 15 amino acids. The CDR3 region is CASSQAKHEAYEQYF. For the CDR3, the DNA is TGCGCCAGCAGCCAGGCCAAGCACGAGGCCTACGAGCAGTACTTC.

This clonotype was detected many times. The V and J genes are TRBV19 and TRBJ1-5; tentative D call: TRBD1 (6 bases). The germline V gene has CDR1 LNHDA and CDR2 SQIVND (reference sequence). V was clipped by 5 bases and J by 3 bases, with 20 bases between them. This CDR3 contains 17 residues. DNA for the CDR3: TGTGCCAGTAGTGATCTAACCGGGACAAGGTTCAATCAGCCCCAGCATTTT. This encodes CASSDLTGTRFNQPQHF.

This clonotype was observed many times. CDR3 sequence: CASSPRAGRGTEAFF. The DNA of the CDR3 is TGTGCCAGCAGCCCTCGGGCAGGGAGGGGGACTGAAGCTTTCTTT. The V gene is TRBV16, the J gene TRBJ1-1, with a weak D call TRBD1 (6 bases). The V and J ends lost 4 bases and 5 bases respectively, with 17 bases between them. Per germline, CDR1 KGHSY and CDR2 FQNENV. The CDR3 has 15 residues.

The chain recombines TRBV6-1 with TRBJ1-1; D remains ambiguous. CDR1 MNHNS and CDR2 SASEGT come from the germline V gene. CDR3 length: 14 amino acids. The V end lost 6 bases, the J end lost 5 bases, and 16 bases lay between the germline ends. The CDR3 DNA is TGTGCCAGCAGGTGGGGAGGCCGGAAAACTGAAGCTTTCTTT. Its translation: CASRWGGRKTEAFF.

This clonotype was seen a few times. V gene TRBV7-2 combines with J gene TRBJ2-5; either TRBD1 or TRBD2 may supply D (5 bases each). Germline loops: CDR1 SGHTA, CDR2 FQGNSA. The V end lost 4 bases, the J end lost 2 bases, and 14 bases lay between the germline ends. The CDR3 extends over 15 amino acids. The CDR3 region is CASSWARGGQETQYF. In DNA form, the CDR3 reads TGTGCCAGCAGCTGGGCCCGGGGCGGTCAAGAGACCCAGTACTTC.

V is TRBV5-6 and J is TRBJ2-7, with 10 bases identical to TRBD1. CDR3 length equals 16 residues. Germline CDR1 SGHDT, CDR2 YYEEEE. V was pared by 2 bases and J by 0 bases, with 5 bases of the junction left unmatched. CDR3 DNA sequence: TGTGCCAGCAGCTTCCGAGGGACAGGGGCCTCCTACGAGCAGTACTTC. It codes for CASSFRGTGASYEQYF.